These T cell receptor beta chains were read from a single sample in a study of T-cell memory formation after mild COVID-19. TCRdb fed the 5' RACE reads into MiXCR, producing one record per CDR3 protein. This sample carries hundreds of thousands of distinct CDR3 sequences, about 20% of them seen once, and the ten largest clones take 12%. The source material was PBMCs or a T cell subset sorted from them (not recorded which). These receptors were taken from an adult woman who had mild COVID-19 (a few samples of this study predate the infection). Cell type and time point are not known. Both conserved end residues are part of each CDR3. A D gene is named only where the DNA matches it firmly. Size tells how often a clone was seen (once, few, many) or the class of an expanded clone, and some rows leave it out.

.	TRBJ1-2	.	TRBV15	CATSRGGRTDGYTF	TGTGCCACCAGCAGAGGAGGCAGAACGGACGGCTACACCTTC
few	TRBJ2-5	.	TRBV5-6	CASSLAVAQETQYF	TGTGCCAGCAGCTTGGCGGTAGCCCAAGAGACCCAGTACTTC
.	TRBJ1-1	.	TRBV18	CASSLTGPYTEAFF	TGTGCCAGCTCACTAACCGGGCCTTACACTGAAGCTTTCTTT
.	TRBJ1-1	TRBD1	TRBV5-1	CASRAGTGNTEAFF	TGCGCCAGCAGAGCCGGGACAGGGAACACTGAAGCTTTCTTT
few	TRBJ1-4	TRBD1	TRBV12-3/TRBV12-4	CASSATGGWTEKLFF	TGTGCCAGCAGTGCGACAGGGGGCTGGACCGAAAAACTGTTTTTT
few	TRBJ1-5	.	TRBV20-1	CSAREWGISNQPQHF	TGCAGTGCTAGAGAGTGGGGGATAAGCAATCAGCCCCAGCATTTT
.	TRBJ1-2	.	TRBV29-1	CSVVGPHLNYGYTF	TGCAGCGTTGTAGGGCCGCACCTTAACTATGGCTACACCTTC
.	TRBJ2-7	TRBD1	TRBV20-1	CSARDHVSGTGGGGGQYF	TGCAGTGCTAGAGATCATGTGAGCGGGACAGGGGGCGGAGGAGGGCAGTACTTC
.	TRBJ1-1	TRBD1	TRBV24-1	CATSDRGSNTEAFF	TGTGCCACCAGTGACAGGGGGTCGAACACTGAAGCTTTCTTT
.	TRBJ1-3	.	TRBV5-5	CASSWLLLSGNTIYF	TGTGCCAGCAGCTGGCTACTCCTTTCTGGAAACACCATATATTTT
many	TRBJ2-2	.	TRBV18	CASSPSNTGELFF	TGTGCCAGCTCACCATCGAACACCGGGGAGCTGTTTTTT
few	TRBJ1-1	TRBD1	TRBV5-1	CASSLGQGQEAFF	TGCGCCAGCAGCTTGGGACAGGGGCAAGAAGCTTTCTTT
few	TRBJ2-7	.	TRBV21-1	CASSPPHHEQYF	TGTGCCAGCAGCCCACCCCACCACGAGCAGTACTTC
few	TRBJ1-1	.	TRBV18	CASSPSQANTEAFF	TGTGCCAGCTCACCCTCCCAGGCGAACACTGAAGCTTTCTTT
few	TRBJ2-5	.	TRBV24-1	CATSETRYQETQYF	TGTGCCACCAGTGAGACTCGGTACCAAGAGACCCAGTACTTC
.	TRBJ2-7	TRBD1	TRBV3-1	CASSQGRTGHEQYF	TGTGCCAGCAGCCAAGGCAGGACAGGGCACGAGCAGTACTTC
.	TRBJ1-5	TRBD1	TRBV20-1	CSARDLDTGVRNQPQHF	TGCAGTGCTAGAGATCTCGATACAGGGGTTCGCAATCAGCCCCAGCATTTT
.	TRBJ2-3	.	TRBV5-1	CASSLGASPEKYF	TGCGCCAGCAGCTTGGGAGCGTCACCTGAGAAGTATTTT
few	TRBJ2-7	.	TRBV15	CATSRRLDSYEQYF	TGTGCCACCAGCAGGCGACTGGACTCCTACGAGCAGTACTTC